This T cell receptor beta chain was sequenced during a study of blood T cell repertoires in COVID-19. Overall study context: Sample material is recorded as cDNA or gDNA derived from T cells, B-cell-depleted T cells, or PBMCs.

In the authors' workflow: Using reference gene primer amplification, nucleated cell counts were estimated. Assay used: immunoSEQ multiplex PCR; TCRdb lists only in-frame clones, some missing. That table gives V, J and clone size, and the DNA gave D and trimming. The sample has about 97,000 clones, around 90% seen once; the top ten hold around a sixth. CDR1 and CDR2 from the germline V gene are MDHEN and SYDVKM. V dropped 10 bases and J dropped 0 bases, with 12 bases sitting between them. This CDR3 region has 13 residues. Material: peripheral blood. The genes are TRBV28 and TRBJ1-1; D remains ambiguous. The sequence was obtained from a man in his fifties or sixties with acute or convalescent COVID-19. The CDR3 DNA reads as TGTGCCACTACAGCCCCCATGAACACTGAAGCTTTCTTT. It encodes CATTAPMNTEAFF.